This T cell receptor beta chain was recovered during a study of shared clonotypes between healthy human individuals. Study results and limitations: When naive CD4 clonotypes were compared across several donors, around 5% were shared.

A note on this clone: The antigen is unknown.

Per germline, CDR1 MNHNY and CDR2 SVGAGI (reference sequence). CDR3 length: 15 amino acids. J lost 0 bases, V lost 5 bases, and 4 bases had no gene match. Clones were sequenced by immunoSEQ multiplex PCR, and TCRdb holds only the in-frame ones, with some missing. The table has approximately 1.4 million clones, 98% seen once; the top ten hold 0.45%. The chain recombines TRBV6-6 with TRBJ2-7; 10 positions match TRBD2. This TCR came from a man aged 25-45 years in good health. Sequenced input: naive CD4+ T cells sorted from blood. Specified subset: CD45RA+ positively selected. The chain's CDR3 is CASSTRTSGSYEQYF. DNA for the CDR3: TGTGCCAGCAGTACCAGGACTAGCGGCTCCTACGAGCAGTACTTC.